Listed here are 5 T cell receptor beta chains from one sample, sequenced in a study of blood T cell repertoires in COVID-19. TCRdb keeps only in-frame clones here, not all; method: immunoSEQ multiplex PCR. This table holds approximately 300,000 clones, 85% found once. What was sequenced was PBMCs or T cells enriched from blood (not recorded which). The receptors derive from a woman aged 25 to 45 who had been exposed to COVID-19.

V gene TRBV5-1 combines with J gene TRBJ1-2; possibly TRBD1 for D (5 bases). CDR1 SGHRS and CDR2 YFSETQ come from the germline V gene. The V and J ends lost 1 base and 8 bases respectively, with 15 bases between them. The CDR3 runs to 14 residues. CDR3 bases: TGCGCCAGCAGCTTGCCGGGGACTGAGATGGGCTACACCTTC. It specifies CASSLPGTEMGYTF.

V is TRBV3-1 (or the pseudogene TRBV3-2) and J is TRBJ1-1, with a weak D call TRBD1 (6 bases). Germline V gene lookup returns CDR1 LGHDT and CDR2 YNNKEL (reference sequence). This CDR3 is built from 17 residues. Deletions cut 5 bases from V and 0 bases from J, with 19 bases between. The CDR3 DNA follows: TGTGCCAGCAGCGAACTGATGGGTACAGGGATGAACACTGAAGCTTTCTTT. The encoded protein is CASSELMGTGMNTEAFF.

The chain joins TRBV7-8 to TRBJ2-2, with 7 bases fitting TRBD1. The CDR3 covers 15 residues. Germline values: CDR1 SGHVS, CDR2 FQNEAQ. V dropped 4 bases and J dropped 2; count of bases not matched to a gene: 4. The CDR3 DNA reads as TGTGCCAGCAGCTCCGGGACAGCTAACACCGGGGAGCTGTTTTTT. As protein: CASSSGTANTGELFF. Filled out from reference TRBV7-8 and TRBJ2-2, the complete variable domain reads GAGVSQSPRYKVAKRGQDVALRCDPISGHVSLFWYQQALGQGPEFLTYFQNEAQLDKSGLPSDRFFAERPEGSVSTLKIQRTQQEDSAVYLCASSSGTANTGELFFGEGSRLTVL.

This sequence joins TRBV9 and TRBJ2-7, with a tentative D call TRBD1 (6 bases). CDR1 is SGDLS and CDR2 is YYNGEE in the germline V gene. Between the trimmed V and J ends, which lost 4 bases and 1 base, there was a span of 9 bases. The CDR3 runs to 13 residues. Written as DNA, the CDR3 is TGTGCCAGCAGCTCGACAGGTTCCTACGAGCAGTACTTC. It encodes CASSSTGSYEQYF. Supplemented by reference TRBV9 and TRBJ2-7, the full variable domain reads DSGVTQTPKHLITATGQRVTLRCSPRSGDLSVYWYQQSLDQGLQFLIQYYNGEERAKGNILERFSAQQFPDLHSELNLSSLELGDSALYFCASSSTGSYEQYFGPGTRLTVT.

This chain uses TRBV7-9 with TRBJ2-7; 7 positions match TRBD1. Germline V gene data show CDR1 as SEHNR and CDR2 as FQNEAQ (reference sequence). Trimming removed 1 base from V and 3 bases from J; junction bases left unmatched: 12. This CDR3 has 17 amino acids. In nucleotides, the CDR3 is TGTGCCAGCAGCTTAGTTCTGAGACAGGGCAGAGACTACGAGCAGTACTTC. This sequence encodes CASSLVLRQGRDYEQYF.